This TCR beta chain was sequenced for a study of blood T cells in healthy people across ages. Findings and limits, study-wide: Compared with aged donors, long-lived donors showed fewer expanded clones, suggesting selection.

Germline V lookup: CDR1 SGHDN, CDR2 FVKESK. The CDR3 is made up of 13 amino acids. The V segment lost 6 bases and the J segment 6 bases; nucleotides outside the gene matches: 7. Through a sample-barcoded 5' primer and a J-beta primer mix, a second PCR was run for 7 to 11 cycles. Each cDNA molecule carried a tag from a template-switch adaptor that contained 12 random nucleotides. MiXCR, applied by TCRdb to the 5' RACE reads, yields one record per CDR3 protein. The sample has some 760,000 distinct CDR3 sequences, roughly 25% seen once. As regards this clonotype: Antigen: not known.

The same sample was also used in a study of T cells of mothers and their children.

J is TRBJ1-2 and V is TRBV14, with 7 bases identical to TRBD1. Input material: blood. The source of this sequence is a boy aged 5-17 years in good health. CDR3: CASRQTGYDGYTF. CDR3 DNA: TGTGCCAGCAGACAGACAGGGTACGATGGCTACACCTTC.